The 9 T cell receptor beta chains in this list originate from one sample, sequenced in a study of beta chain features in type 1 diabetes. Expressed TCRB transcripts were sequenced, since all the RNA that had been isolated was reverse transcribed. The table came from immunoSEQ multiplex PCR; TCRdb's copy has only in-frame clones and leaves some out. The table has about 290,000 clones, under 8.5% seen once. Material for sequencing was central memory CD4+ T cells from blood. Receptor source: a woman aged 18-29 years in good health.

This clone was observed at least ten times. The chain employs TRBV7-9 and TRBJ1-2; no clear D gene. Germline V gene sequence: CDR1 SEHNR, CDR2 FQNEAQ (reference sequence). The CDR3 sequence is 11 residues long. The V and J ends lost 5 bases and 3 bases respectively, with 4 bases between them. CDR3 nucleotide sequence: TGTGCCAGCAGCCTGTACTATGGCTACACCTTC. Translating gives CASSLYYGYTF.

The chain couples TRBV7-9 to TRBJ2-3; D is ambiguous. This CDR3 contains 14 residues. V shed 4 bases and J shed 4 bases, with 12 bases lying between them. Germline CDR1 is SEHNR and CDR2 is FQNEAQ (reference sequence). CDR3 sequence reads: CASSSSREADTQYF. CDR3 nucleotides: TGTGCCAGCAGCTCAAGTAGGGAAGCAGATACGCAGTATTTT. The whole variable domain, remainder taken from reference TRBV7-9 and TRBJ2-3, is DTGVSQNPRHKITKRGQNVTFRCDPISEHNRLYWYRQTLGQGPEFLTYFQNEAQLEKSRLLSDRFSAERPKGSFSTLEIQRTEQGDSAMYLCASSSSREADTQYFGPGTRLTVL.

This chain connects TRBV4-3 to TRBJ1-2; D might be TRBD1 (6 bases). Trimming removed 4 bases from V and 4 bases from J, with 13 bases in between. The CDR3 length is 14 residues. From germline, CDR1 is LGHNA and CDR2 YSLEER. The CDR3 region has the DNA TGCGCCAGCAGCCCGGCCGGCAGGGGCTATGGCTACACCTTC. Translating it yields CASSPAGRGYGYTF.

The chain combines TRBV7-9 with TRBJ2-7, with a weak D call TRBD2 (6 bases). CDR3 length equals 14 residues. The V gene lost 1 base and the J gene lost 5 bases, with 12 bases spanning the gap. CDR1 is SEHNR and CDR2 is FQNEAQ in the germline V gene (reference sequence). CDR3 in amino acids: CASSLGGLPNEQYF. DNA of the CDR3: TGTGCCAGCAGCTTAGGGGGACTCCCAAACGAGCAGTACTTC.

The table lists this clone with many counts. This specimen includes other DNA sequences encoding the same CDR3. The chain carries TRBV7-2 and TRBJ2-3; 10 nucleotides match TRBD2. Germline CDR1 is SGHTA and CDR2 is FQGNSA. The CDR3 runs 16 residues. J was trimmed by 6 bases and V by 2 bases; bases with no gene match: 8. This chain's CDR3 is CASSLSGLAAGDTQYF. The CDR3, as DNA: TGTGCCAGCAGCTTATCCGGACTAGCGGCAGGCGATACGCAGTATTTT.

CDR3 region: CASSLDRGAYGYTF. The CDR3 bases are TGTGCCAGCAGCTTGGATCGAGGAGCCTATGGCTACACCTTC. J is TRBJ1-2 and V is TRBV5-6; D unclear. The CDR3 loop spans 14 amino acids. Germline lookup yields CDR1 SGHDT and CDR2 YYEEEE. Trimming shortened V by 0 bases and J by 4 bases, and 10 bases separated the two germline ends.

This clone was seen more than once but under ten times. The CDR3 here is CASSPSTDTQYF. The CDR3 coding sequence is TGTGCCAGTAGTCCCAGCACAGATACGCAGTATTTT. The chain links TRBV19 to TRBJ2-3; D gene unclear. Trimming cost V 5 bases and J 0 bases, with 3 bases left between them. There are 12 residues in the CDR3. Per the germline V gene, CDR1 is LNHDA and CDR2 is SQIVND (reference sequence).

This clone was recorded a few times. This chain links TRBV7-9 with TRBJ2-1; possibly TRBD2 for D (5 bases). Per the germline V gene, CDR1 is SEHNR and CDR2 is FQNEAQ (reference sequence). The CDR3 runs to 14 residues. Trimming shortened V by 3 bases and J by 6 bases, and 12 bases separated the two germline ends. CDR3 bases: TGTGCCAGCAGCTTTGTCGAGGGTGGCAATGAGCAGTTCTTC. This codes for CASSFVEGGNEQFF.

This clone has more than one count but fewer than ten. V and J are TRBV5-6 and TRBJ1-2; D gene uncertain. CDR3 length: 11 residues. V lost 5 bases to trimming and J lost 9 bases, with 11 bases between them. The V gene's germline CDR1 is SGHDT and CDR2 YYEEEE. The CDR3 here is CASRRAASYTF. CDR3 bases: TGTGCCAGCAGAAGGGCAGCCAGCTACACCTTC.